The 11 T cell receptor beta chains reported below all come from one sample, sequenced in a study of CD8+CD57+ T cells in acquired aplastic anemia. TCR beta VDJ and CDR3 profiling used genomic DNA as template. TCRdb independently ran MiXCR on the reads; one entry per CDR3 protein. The sample carries some 170,000 distinct CDR3 sequences, 47% recorded once. The patients chosen for sequencing had shown expansion of CD8+CD57+ cells (detected by flow cytometry). The sample consisted of sorted CD4+, CD8+, or CD8+CD57+ T cells (not recorded which) from PBMCs. The receptors stem from a human donor with aplastic anemia.

This clonotype was seen ten or more times. V gene TRBV25-1 combines with J gene TRBJ2-5, with TRBD2 as a possible D gene (5 bases). Germline-derived CDR1 and CDR2 are MGHDK and SYGVNS. V lost 2 bases and J lost 5, with 15 bases in between. The CDR3 has 15 residues. CDR3 in DNA: TGTGCCAGCAGTGAAGAGGGTCCAATCTGGGAGACCCAGTACTTC. Protein: CASSEEGPIWETQYF.

This clonotype is categorized as medium-sized. CDR3 residues: CASSVSELTSPLHF. Here the CDR3 DNA reads TGTGCCAGCAGTGTAAGTGAGCTGACTTCACCCCTCCACTTT. The chain has TRBV2 and TRBJ1-6; D is undetermined. Trimming took 4 bases from V and 9 from J, leaving 13 bases between them. Per the germline V gene, CDR1 is SNHLY and CDR2 is FYNNEI. The CDR3 covers 14 residues.

This clonotype was counted between two and nine times. The chain uses TRBV11-2 and TRBJ2-2; D gene ambiguous. Trimming took off 5 bases at V and 0 bases at J, with 13 bases between the two ends. Germline CDR1 and CDR2: SGHAT and FQNNGV. The CDR3 contains 16 residues. This CDR3 is CASSPGLPANTGELFF. For the CDR3, the DNA is TGTGCCAGCAGCCCTGGGCTACCCGCGAACACCGGGGAGCTGTTTTTT.

This chain connects TRBV12-3 or TRBV12-4 to TRBJ2-5; D unclear. This CDR3 contains 13 residues. Trimming took 6 bases from V and 1 from J, leaving 9 bases between them. The CDR3 loop is CASRDPAQETQYF. In nucleotides, the CDR3 is TGTGCCAGCAGGGACCCGGCCCAAGAGACCCAGTACTTC.

This clonotype showed up many times. CDR3 DNA: TGTGCCAGCAGTTCCCAAACCTACGAGCAGTACTTC. Its translation is CASSSQTYEQYF. The chain uses TRBV6-5 and TRBJ2-7; D unresolved. CDR1 and CDR2 from the germline V gene are MNHEY and SVGAGI. This CDR3 comprises 12 residues. V was trimmed by 4 bases and J by 2 bases, leaving 6 bases between them.

Turning to this clonotype: The CDR3 does not close with the conserved phenylalanine or tryptophan, likely indicating a read error. V is TRBV15 and J is TRBJ1-4; possible D gene TRBD1, 5 bases. The CDR3 has 13 residues. Germline CDR1 and CDR2: LNHNV and YYDKDF (reference sequence). The germline V and J ends were trimmed by 4 bases and 7 bases, with 10 bases remaining between them. The CDR3 here is CATSNRQSEKLFC. The CDR3 region has the DNA TGTGCCACCAGCAACCGACAGAGTGAAAAACTGTTTTGT.

This chain connects TRBV19 to TRBJ2-6; a possible D gene is TRBD2 (6 bases). This CDR3 has 16 amino acids. V was cut by 6 bases and J by 0 bases, with 12 bases left in between. Germline values: CDR1 LNHDA, CDR2 SQIVND (reference sequence). The CDR3 region is CASSRDSNSGANVLTF. CDR3 nucleotides: TGTGCCAGTAGCCGGGACTCGAACTCTGGGGCCAACGTCCTGACTTTC.

There are a few counts of this clonotype. This may be a read error: a much more frequent sequence differs by one nucleotide. The chain employs TRBV7-2 and TRBJ1-3, with D uncertain. Germline V gene data show CDR1 as SGHTA and CDR2 as FQGNSA. The CDR3 length is 13 residues. The V gene lost 1 base and the J gene lost 5 bases, with 6 bases spanning the gap. The CDR3 nucleotides are TGTGCCAGCAGCTTAGAGGCTAGAAACACCATATATTTT. Translating gives CASSLEARNTIYF. The full variable domain, with the rest looked up from reference TRBV7-2 and TRBJ1-3, is GAGVSQSPSNKVTEKGKDVELRCDPISGHTALYWYRQSLGQGLEFLIYFQGNSAPDKSGLPSDRFSAERTGGSVSTLTIQRTQQEDSAVYLCASSLEARNTIYFGEGSWLTVV.

This clonotype occurred a few times. The rearrangement links TRBV27 to TRBJ2-1, with a weak D call TRBD1 (5 bases). Germline values: CDR1 MNHEY, CDR2 SMNVEV (reference sequence). With 1 base removed from V and 7 bases from J, the gap between germline ends came to 11 bases. The CDR3 covers 14 residues. The CDR3 is CASSLYPQGNEQFF. The CDR3 nucleotides are TGTGCCAGCAGTTTATACCCCCAGGGTAATGAGCAGTTCTTC.

The chain combines TRBV12-3 or TRBV12-4 with TRBJ2-6; tentative D call: TRBD2 (7 bases). Trimming cost V 3 bases and J 3 bases, with 12 bases left between them. The CDR3 spans 16 residues. For the CDR3, the DNA is TGTGCCAGCAGTTTTGGGGGGGGGCGTGGGGCCAACGTCCTGACTTTC. Protein sequence: CASSFGGGRGANVLTF.

This clonotype was found many times. The rearrangement joins TRBV6-5 to TRBJ2-7; no definite D call. The germline V gene has CDR1 MNHEY and CDR2 SVGAGI. Trimming left V 6 bases short and J 2 bases short, with 11 bases between. This CDR3 has 13 amino acids. The CDR3 spells CASSDDGTYEQYF. The CDR3 bases are TGTGCCAGCAGCGATGACGGAACCTACGAGCAGTACTTC.